Detailed here is one T cell receptor (beta chain). What this receptor recognizes is not known. No per-base quality is available; no much larger clone lies one base away. The donors were a few dozen Caucasian individuals from Russia, aged roughly 6 to 90 years, who were systemically healthy. Each donor gave about 11 milliliters of peripheral blood, drawn into EDTA-treated Vacutainer tubes. Ficoll-Paque density-gradient centrifugation was used to isolate PBMCs, with at least 6.5 million per sample. Trizol reagent was used to extract total RNA from PBMCs, with at least 6 micrograms per sample. For every donor, flow cytometry on a PBMC aliquot measured the percentage of naive CD45RAhigh/CD27high T cells. The sample is drawn from a study of blood T cells in healthy people across ages (dated by TCRdb to about 2015). Some background on the complete study: Template switching captured roughly one uniquely barcoded TCR beta cDNA molecule per two T cells in model experiments. The study measured age-related changes in TCR beta repertoire diversity using deep sequencing normalized with unique cDNA molecular identifiers. The donors were split into four age groups: young (average about 16 years), middle-aged (about 40), aged (more than 60) and long-lived (under 90). To avoid experimental bias, donors of different ages were spread randomly across the sequencing lanes. Using the same blood draw, the study looked at two additional independent replicas of 1 million unique cDNA reads for two donors, one aged 18 to 30 and the other aged 80 or older. Study-wide conclusions, independent of this receptor: Compared with the aged group, more naive CD4+ T cells, fewer expanded clones and increased TCR diversity were shown by the long-lived group, suggesting age selection. Because donor CMV infection status was unknown, age-related changes in expanded clonotypes were potentially confounded. Observed TCR beta diversity per million T cells fell roughly linearly with age, and a significant reduction was already apparent by age roughly 40. Bulk unsorted PBMC profiling prevented conclusive comparison of naive and antigen-experienced compartments. Estimates of total diversity from one million sequenced T cells were regarded as lower bounds and underestimates. The percentage of naive T cells measured by flow cytometry correlated strongly with observed TCR beta diversity.

Library preparation used 5' RACE. Sequencing was carried out with an Illumina HiSeq 2500. A second PCR of about 7 to 12 cycles was performed with a sample-barcoded 5' primer and a J-beta primer mix. A template-switch 5' adaptor carrying 12 random nucleotides introduced a unique molecular identifier onto each TCR beta cDNA molecule. Each sample yielded at least 3 million CDR3-containing paired-end reads. All of the RNA was converted into first-strand cDNA using the Mint cDNA synthesis kit, with a TRBC-specific oligonucleotide serving as the primer. Following uracil-DNA glycosylase treatment, a first 18-cycle PCR with universal primers M1SS and BC2_uni_R was performed on all cDNA. In the original analysis: For normalization, 1 million high-quality reads were randomly selected from each sample, with every read carrying a distinct molecular identifier. Reads with shared molecular identifiers were discarded instead of being binned into consensus sequences. MiTCR, run with a Q25 quality threshold and the strictest error-elimination algorithm, handled CDR3 identification, clonotype clustering and error correction. A nonparametric unseen species model with Euler transformation was used to estimate lower-bound total TCR beta diversity. TCRdb applied fastp at Q25 and MiXCR to the public reads, then kept only in-frame beta chains. Identical CDR3 proteins give one entry, which carries the most common genes and DNA. The authors' filters were not applied to this entry. Here the sample has roughly 500,000 distinct CDR3 sequences; roughly a quarter occur a single time. The ten top clones hold under 20% of the sample.

The junction shows trimming of 4 bases on V and 3 bases on J, plus 15 bases between the germline ends. The germline V gene supplies CDR1 LGHNA and CDR2 YNFKEQ. The CDR3 covers 15 residues, taking in both the cysteine and the phenylalanine. Only the CDR3 DNA is retained, 45 bases long and in frame from the first base. Sequencing used blood. The rearrangement combines TRBV4-2 with TRBJ1-1; confidence is insufficient to name the D gene. The sequence came from a woman in her 70s in good health. The DNA is TGTGCCAGCAGCCTGCACAGTCCTGGGGACACTGAAGCTTTCTTT. Its translation reads: CASSLHSPGDTEAFF.